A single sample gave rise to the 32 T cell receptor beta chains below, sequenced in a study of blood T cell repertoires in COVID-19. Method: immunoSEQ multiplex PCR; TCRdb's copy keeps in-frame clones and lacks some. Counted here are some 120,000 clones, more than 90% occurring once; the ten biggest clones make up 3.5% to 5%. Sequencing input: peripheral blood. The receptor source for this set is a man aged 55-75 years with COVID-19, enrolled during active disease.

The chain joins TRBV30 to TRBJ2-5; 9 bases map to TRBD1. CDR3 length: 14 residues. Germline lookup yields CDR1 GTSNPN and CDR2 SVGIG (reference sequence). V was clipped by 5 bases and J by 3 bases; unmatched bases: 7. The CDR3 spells CAWDRGVRKETQYF. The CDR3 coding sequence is TGTGCCTGGGACAGGGGGGTAAGGAAAGAGACCCAGTACTTC.

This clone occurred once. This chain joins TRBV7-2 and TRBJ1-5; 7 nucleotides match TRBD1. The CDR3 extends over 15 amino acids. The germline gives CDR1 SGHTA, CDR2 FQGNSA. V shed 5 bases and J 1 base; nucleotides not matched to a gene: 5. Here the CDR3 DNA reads TGTGCCAGCAGCGTTCTGACAGGGAGCAATCAGCCCCAGCATTTT. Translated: CASSVLTGSNQPQHF. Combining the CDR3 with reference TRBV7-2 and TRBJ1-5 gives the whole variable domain GAGVSQSPSNKVTEKGKDVELRCDPISGHTALYWYRQSLGQGLEFLIYFQGNSAPDKSGLPSDRFSAERTGGSVSTLTIQRTQQEDSAVYLCASSVLTGSNQPQHFGDGTRLSIL.

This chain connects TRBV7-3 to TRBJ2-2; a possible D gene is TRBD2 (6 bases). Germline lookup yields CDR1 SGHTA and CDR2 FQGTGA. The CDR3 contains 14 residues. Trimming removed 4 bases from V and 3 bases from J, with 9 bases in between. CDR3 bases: TGTGCCAGCAGCTCGGGACTTTACACCGGGGAGCTGTTTTTT. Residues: CASSSGLYTGELFF.

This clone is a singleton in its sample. The CDR3 DNA is TGTGCCAGCAGCTTGGACAGGGGGCTTCAGCCCCAGCATTTT. This gives the protein CASSLDRGLQPQHF. The chain is built from TRBV5-8 and TRBJ1-5; 9 bases line up with TRBD1. The germline CDR1 and CDR2 sequences are SGHTS and YDEGEE. The CDR3 is made up of 14 amino acids. The V gene end was trimmed by 0 bases and the J gene end by 6 bases; junction bases not matched to a gene: 1.

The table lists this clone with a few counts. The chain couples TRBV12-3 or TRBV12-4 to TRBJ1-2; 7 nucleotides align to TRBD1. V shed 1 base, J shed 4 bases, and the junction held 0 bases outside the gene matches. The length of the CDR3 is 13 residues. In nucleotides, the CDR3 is TGTGCCAGCAGTTTAGGGGACAGCTATGGCTACACCTTC. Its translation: CASSLGDSYGYTF.

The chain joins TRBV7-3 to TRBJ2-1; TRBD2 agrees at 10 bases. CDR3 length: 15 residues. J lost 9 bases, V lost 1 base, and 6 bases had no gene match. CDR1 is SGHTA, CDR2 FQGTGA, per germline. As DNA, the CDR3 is TGTGCCAGCAGCTTAAGCAGCGGGAGGGCCGGTGAGCAGTTCTTC. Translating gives CASSLSSGRAGEQFF.

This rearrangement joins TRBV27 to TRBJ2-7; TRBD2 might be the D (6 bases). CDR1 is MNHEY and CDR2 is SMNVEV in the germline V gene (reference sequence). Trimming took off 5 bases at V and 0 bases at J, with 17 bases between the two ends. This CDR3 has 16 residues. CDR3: CASSNRLASSSYEQYF. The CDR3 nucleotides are TGTGCCAGCAGTAATAGGCTAGCGTCGAGCTCCTACGAGCAGTACTTC.

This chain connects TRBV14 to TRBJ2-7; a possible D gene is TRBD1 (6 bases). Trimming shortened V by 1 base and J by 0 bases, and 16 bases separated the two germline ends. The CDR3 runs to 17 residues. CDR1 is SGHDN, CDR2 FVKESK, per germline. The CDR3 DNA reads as TGTGCCAGCAGCCAAGGGATCGGACAGCTCTTCTCCTACGAGCAGTACTTC. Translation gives CASSQGIGQLFSYEQYF. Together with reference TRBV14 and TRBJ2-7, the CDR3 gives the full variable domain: EAGVTQFPSHSVIEKGQTVTLRCDPISGHDNLYWYRRVMGKEIKFLLHFVKESKQDESGMPNNRFLAERTGGTYSTLKVQPAELEDSGVYFCASSQGIGQLFSYEQYFGPGTRLTVT.

The CDR3 DNA reads as TGTGCCAGTAGTACGGGACTAACTAGCTCCTACAATGAGCAGTTCTTC. Translated: CASSTGLTSSYNEQFF. The V gene is TRBV19, the J gene TRBJ2-1; 7 bases map to TRBD2. The CDR3 has 16 amino acids. The germline V gene has CDR1 LNHDA and CDR2 SQIVND (reference sequence). V was pared by 4 bases and J by 0 bases, with 6 bases of the junction left unmatched.

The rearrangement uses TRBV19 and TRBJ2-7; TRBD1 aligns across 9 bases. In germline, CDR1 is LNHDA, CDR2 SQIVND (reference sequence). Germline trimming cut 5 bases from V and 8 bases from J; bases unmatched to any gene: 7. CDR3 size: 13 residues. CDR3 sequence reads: CASSPVDRGQQYF. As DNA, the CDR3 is TGTGCCAGTAGTCCGGTGGACAGGGGCCAGCAGTACTTC.

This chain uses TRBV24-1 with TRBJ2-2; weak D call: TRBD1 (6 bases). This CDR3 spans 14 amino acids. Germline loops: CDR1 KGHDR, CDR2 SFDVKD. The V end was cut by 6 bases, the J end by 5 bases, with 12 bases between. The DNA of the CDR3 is TGTGCCACCAGTAAACCCCAGGGGACCGGGGAGCTGTTTTTT. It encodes CATSKPQGTGELFF.

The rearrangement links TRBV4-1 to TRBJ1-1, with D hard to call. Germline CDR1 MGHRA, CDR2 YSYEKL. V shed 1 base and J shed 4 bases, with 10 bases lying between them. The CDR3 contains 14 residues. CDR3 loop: CASSQVGRGTEAFF. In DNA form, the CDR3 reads TGCGCCAGCAGCCAAGTAGGCCGGGGCACTGAAGCTTTCTTT.

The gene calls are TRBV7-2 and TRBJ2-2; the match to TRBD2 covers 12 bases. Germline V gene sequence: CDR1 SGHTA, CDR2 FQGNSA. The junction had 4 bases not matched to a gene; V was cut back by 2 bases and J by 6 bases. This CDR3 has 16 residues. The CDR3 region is CASSLLAGGQAGELFF. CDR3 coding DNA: TGTGCCAGCAGCTTACTAGCGGGAGGGCAGGCCGGGGAGCTGTTTTTT.

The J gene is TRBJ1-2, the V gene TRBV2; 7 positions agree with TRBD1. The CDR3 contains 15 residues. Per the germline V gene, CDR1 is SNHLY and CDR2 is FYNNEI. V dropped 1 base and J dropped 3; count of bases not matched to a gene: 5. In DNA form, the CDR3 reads TGTGCCAGCAGTGAAGTTTTAGGGGGCGACTATGGCTACACCTTC. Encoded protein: CASSEVLGGDYGYTF.

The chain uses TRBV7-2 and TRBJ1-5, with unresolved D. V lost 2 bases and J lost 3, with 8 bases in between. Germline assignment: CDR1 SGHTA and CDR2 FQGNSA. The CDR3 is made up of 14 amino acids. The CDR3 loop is CASSLMRVNQPQHF. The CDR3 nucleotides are TGTGCCAGCAGCTTAATGAGGGTCAATCAGCCCCAGCATTTT.

CDR3 amino acids: CASSSTGTDTQYF. The CDR3 bases are TGCGCCAGCAGTTCTACGGGAACAGATACGCAGTATTTT. This chain joins TRBV5-1 and TRBJ2-3, with a weak D call TRBD2 (5 bases). The CDR3 spans 13 residues. CDR1 is SGHRS, CDR2 YFSETQ, per germline. Trimming took 5 bases from V and 3 from J, leaving 10 bases between them.

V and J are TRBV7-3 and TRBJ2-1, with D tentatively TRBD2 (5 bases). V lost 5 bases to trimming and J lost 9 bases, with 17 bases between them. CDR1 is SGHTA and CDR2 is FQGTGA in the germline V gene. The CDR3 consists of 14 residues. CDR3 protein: CASSPAGEGGEQFF. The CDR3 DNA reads TGTGCCAGCAGCCCGGCGGGCGAGGGCGGTGAGCAGTTCTTC.

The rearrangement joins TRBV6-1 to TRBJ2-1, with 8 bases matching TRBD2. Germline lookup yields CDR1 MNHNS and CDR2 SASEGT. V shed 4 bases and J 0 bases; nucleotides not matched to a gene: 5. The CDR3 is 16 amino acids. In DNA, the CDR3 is TGTGCCAGCAGTGTCCCTAGCGGGCCCTCCTACAATGAGCAGTTCTTC. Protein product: CASSVPSGPSYNEQFF.

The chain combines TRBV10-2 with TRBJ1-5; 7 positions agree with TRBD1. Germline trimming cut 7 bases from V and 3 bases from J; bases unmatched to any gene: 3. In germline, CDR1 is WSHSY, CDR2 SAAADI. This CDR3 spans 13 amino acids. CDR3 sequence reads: CASTGTVNQPQHF. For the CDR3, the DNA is TGCGCCAGCACTGGGACAGTCAATCAGCCCCAGCATTTT.

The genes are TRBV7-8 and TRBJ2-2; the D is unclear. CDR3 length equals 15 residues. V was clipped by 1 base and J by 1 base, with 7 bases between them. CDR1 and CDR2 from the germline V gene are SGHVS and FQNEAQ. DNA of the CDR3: TGTGCCAGCAGCTTAGTACGACAGAACACCGGGGAGCTGTTTTTT. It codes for CASSLVRQNTGELFF.

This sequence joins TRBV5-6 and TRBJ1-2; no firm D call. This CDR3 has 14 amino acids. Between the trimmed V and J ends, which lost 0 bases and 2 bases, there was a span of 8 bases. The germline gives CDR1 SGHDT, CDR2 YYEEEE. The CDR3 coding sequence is TGTGCCAGCAGCTTGGTAGGCGGAAACTATGGCTACACCTTC. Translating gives CASSLVGGNYGYTF. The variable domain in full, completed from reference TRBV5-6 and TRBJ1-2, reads DAGVTQSPTHLIKTRGQQVTLRCSPKSGHDTVSWYQQALGQGPQFIFQYYEEEERQRGNFPDRFSGHQFPNYSSELNVNALLLGDSALYLCASSLVGGNYGYTFGSGTRLTVV.

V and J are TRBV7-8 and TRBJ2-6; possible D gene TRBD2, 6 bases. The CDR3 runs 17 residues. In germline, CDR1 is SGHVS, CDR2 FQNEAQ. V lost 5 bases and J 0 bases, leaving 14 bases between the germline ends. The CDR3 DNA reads TGTGCCAGCAGCCCCCCCCGGGGGAGCTCTGGGGCCAACGTCCTGACTTTC. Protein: CASSPPRGSSGANVLTF.

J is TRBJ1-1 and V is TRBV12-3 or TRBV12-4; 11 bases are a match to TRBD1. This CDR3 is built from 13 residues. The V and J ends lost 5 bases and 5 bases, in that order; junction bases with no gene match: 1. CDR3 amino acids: CASSRDRGTEAFF. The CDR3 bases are TGTGCCAGCAGTAGGGACAGGGGGACTGAAGCTTTCTTT.

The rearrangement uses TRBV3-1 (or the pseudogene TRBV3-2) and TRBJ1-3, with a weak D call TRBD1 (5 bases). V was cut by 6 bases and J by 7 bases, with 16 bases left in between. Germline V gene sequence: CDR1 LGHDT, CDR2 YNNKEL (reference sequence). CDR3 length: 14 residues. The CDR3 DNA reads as TGTGCCAGCAGTCAGGGTTTTCCTGACAACACCATATATTTT. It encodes CASSQGFPDNTIYF.

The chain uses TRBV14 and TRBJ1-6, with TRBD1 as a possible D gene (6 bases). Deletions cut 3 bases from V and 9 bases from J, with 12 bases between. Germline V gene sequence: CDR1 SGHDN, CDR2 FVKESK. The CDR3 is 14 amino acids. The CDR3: CASSHTGLGSPLHF. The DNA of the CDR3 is TGTGCCAGCAGCCACACAGGGTTGGGTTCACCCCTCCACTTT.

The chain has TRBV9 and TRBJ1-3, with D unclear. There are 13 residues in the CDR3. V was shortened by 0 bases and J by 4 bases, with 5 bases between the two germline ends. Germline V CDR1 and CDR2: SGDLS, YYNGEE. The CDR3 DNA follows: TGTGCCAGCAGCGTAGAACTCGGAAACACCATATATTTT. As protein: CASSVELGNTIYF.

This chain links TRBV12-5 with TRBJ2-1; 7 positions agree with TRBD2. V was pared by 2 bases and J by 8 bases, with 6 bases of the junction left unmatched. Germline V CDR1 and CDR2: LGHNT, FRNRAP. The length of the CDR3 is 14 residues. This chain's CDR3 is CASGLFTREDEQFF. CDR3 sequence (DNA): TGTGCTAGTGGTTTGTTTACACGGGAGGATGAGCAGTTCTTC.

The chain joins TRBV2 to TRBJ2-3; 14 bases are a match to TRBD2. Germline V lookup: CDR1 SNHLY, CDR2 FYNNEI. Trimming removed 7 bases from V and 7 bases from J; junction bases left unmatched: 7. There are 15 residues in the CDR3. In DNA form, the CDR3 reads TGTGCCAGCACTCCGGGACTAGCGGGAGTTTATACGCAGTATTTT. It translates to CASTPGLAGVYTQYF.

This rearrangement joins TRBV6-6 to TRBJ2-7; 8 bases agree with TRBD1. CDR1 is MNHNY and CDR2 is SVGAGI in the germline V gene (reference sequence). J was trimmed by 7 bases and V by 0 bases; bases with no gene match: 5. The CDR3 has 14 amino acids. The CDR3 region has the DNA TGTGCCAGCAGTTACTCTCAGGGGGCGCGTGAGCAGTACTTC. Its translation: CASSYSQGAREQYF.

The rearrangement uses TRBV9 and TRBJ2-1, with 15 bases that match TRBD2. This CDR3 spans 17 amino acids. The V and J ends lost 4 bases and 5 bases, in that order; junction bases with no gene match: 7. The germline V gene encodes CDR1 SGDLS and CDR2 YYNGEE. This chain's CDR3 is CASSTWTSGRVNNEQFF. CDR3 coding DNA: TGTGCCAGCAGCACTTGGACTAGCGGGAGGGTAAACAATGAGCAGTTCTTC.

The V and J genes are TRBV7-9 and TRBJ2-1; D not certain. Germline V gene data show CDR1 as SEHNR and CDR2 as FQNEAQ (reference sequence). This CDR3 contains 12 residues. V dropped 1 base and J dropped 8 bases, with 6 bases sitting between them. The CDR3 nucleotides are TGTGCCAGCAGCTTAGGCGGCGATGAGCAGTTCTTC. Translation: CASSLGGDEQFF.

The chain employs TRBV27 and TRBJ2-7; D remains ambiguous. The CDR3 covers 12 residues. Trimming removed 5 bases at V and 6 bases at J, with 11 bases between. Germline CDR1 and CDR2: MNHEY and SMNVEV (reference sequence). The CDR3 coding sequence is TGTGCCAGCAGTCCTCCGGTTGGCGAGCAGTACTTC. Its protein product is CASSPPVGEQYF.